The source of this T cell receptor beta chain is a study of blood T cell repertoires in COVID-19. In the original workflow: Reference gene primer amplification gave estimated nucleated cell counts. Here immunoSEQ multiplex PCR was the method, and the copy in TCRdb shows in-frame clones only, minus some. V, J and clone size reflect that table, while D and trimming were determined from the DNA. This sample has about 190,000 clones, with about 80% found just once. CDR1 and CDR2 from the germline V gene are SGHRS and YFSETQ. CDR3 length: 13 residues. Trimming pared 0 bases from V and 3 bases from J, leaving 4 bases between.

Sequenced input: peripheral blood. The receptor's source is a man aged 55 to 70 with acute or convalescent COVID-19. The V gene is TRBV5-1, the J gene TRBJ1-5; D remains ambiguous. The CDR3 loop reads CASSLDINQPQHF. Written as DNA, the CDR3 is TGCGCCAGCAGCTTGGACATCAATCAGCCCCAGCATTTT.